Given below is one T cell receptor (beta chain) in context. The data belong to a study of blood T cell repertoires in COVID-19. Study in general: PBMCs, B-cell-depleted T cells, or T cells were the source of the cDNA or gDNA that made up the material.

As handled by the study authors: Amplification with reference gene primers provided the estimates of nucleated cell counts. The repertoire was sequenced with immunoSEQ multiplex PCR; TCRdb's copy has only in-frame clones and lacks some. V, J and clone size reflect that table, while D and trimming were determined from the DNA. The repertoire holds about 400,000 clones, more than 75% seen once, with around 10% in the top ten. Germline V gives CDR1 MGHRA, CDR2 YSYEKL. This CDR3 contains 14 residues. V dropped 4 bases and J dropped 5 bases, with 12 bases sitting between them. Cohort placement rested on clinical history that participants reported themselves.

V usage is TRBV4-1 and J usage is TRBJ1-5, with D maybe TRBD1 (5 bases). Sequencing was carried out using PBMCs or T cells enriched from blood (not recorded which). The source of this sequence is a woman in her forties or fifties who had recovered from COVID-19. CDR3 region: CASSLWEGDQPQHF. CDR3 DNA: TGCGCCAGCAGCCTGTGGGAAGGGGATCAGCCCCAGCATTTT.